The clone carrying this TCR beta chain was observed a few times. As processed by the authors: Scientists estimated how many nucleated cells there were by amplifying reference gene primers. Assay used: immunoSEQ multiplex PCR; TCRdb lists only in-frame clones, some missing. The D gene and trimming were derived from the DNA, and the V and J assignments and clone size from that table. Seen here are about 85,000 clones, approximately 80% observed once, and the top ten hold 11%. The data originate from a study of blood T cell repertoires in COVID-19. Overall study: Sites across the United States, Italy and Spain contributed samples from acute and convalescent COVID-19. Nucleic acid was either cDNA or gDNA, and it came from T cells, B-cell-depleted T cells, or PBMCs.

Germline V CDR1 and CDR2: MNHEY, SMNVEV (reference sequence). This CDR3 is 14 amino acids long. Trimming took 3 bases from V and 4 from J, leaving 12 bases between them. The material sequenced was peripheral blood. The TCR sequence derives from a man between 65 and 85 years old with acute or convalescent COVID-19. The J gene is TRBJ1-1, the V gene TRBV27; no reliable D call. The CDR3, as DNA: TGTGCCAGCAGTTTGGCTATTGGAGCCACTGAAGCTTTCTTT. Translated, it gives CASSLAIGATEAFF.